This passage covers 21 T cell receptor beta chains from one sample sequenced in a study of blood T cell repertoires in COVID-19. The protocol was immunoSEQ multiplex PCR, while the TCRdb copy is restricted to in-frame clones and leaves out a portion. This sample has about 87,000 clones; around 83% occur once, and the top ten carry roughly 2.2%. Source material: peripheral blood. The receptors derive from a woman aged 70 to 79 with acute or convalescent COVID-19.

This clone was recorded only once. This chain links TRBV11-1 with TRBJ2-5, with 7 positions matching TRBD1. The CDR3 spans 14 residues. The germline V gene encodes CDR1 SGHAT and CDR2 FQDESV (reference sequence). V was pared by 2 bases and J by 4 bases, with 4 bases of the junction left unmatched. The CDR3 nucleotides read TGTGCCAGCAGCTTAAATACAGGGGCAGAGACCCAGTACTTC. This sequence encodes CASSLNTGAETQYF.

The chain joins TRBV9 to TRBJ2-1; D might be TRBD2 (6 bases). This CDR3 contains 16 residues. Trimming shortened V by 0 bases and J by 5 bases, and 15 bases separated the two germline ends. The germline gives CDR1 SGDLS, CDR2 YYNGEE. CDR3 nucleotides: TGTGCCAGCAGCGTAGGGGGGAGGTGGGCTAACAATGAGCAGTTCTTC. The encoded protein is CASSVGGRWANNEQFF.

The CDR3 nucleotides are TGTGCCAGCAGAGTAGACAGGCCGGGGACTGAAGCTTTCTTT. Translation: CASRVDRPGTEAFF. J is TRBJ1-1 and V is TRBV6-5, with D tentatively TRBD1 (6 bases). CDR3 size: 14 residues. V was clipped by 6 bases and J by 5 bases, with 16 bases between them. CDR1 is MNHEY, CDR2 SVGAGI, per germline.

The CDR3 loop is CASQRGNYNEQFF. The CDR3 DNA reads as TGTGCCAGCCAACGGGGAAATTACAATGAGCAGTTCTTC. The genes are TRBV2 and TRBJ2-1, with D possibly matching TRBD2 (5 bases). The germline V gene has CDR1 SNHLY and CDR2 FYNNEI. V lost 8 bases to trimming and J lost 4 bases, with 12 bases between them. The CDR3 runs to 13 residues.

CDR3 amino acids: CASSPRLAGGGGDTQYF. DNA of the CDR3: TGTGCCAGCAGCCCCCGACTAGCGGGGGGCGGGGGAGATACGCAGTATTTT. The rearrangement uses TRBV11-3 and TRBJ2-3; 13 bases map to TRBD2. Looked up from germline, CDR1 is SGHNT and CDR2 is YENEEA. The V gene end was trimmed by 5 bases and the J gene end by 5 bases; junction bases not matched to a gene: 10. The CDR3 runs 17 residues.

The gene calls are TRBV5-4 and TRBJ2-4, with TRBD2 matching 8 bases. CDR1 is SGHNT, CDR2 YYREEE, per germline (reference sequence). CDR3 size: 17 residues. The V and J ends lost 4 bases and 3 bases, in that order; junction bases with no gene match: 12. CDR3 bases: TGTGCCAGCAGCCCTCGGGAGGGCGGGAACTTCAAAAACATTCAGTACTTC. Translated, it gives CASSPREGGNFKNIQYF.

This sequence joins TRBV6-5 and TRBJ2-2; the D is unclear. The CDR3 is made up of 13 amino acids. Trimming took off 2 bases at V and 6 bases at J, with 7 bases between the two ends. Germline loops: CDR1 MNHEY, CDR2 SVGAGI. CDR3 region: CASSYLRAGELFF. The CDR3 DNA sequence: TGTGCCAGCAGTTACCTTCGTGCCGGGGAGCTGTTTTTT.

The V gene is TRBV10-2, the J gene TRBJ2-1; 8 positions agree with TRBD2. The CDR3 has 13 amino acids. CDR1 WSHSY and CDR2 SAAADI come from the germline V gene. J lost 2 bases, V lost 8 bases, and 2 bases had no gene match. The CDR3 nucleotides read TGCGCCAGCCTACTAGCGGCCTACAATGAGCAGTTCTTC. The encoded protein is CASLLAAYNEQFF.

This CDR3 reads CASSFPRDRGHIGTDTQYF. CDR3 in DNA: TGTGCCAGCAGCTTCCCCCGGGACAGGGGACACATAGGCACAGATACGCAGTATTTT. This chain joins TRBV7-3 and TRBJ2-3, with TRBD1 matching 10 bases. This CDR3 is built from 19 residues. Germline V gives CDR1 SGHTA, CDR2 FQGTGA. The trim removed 3 bases at V and 1 base at J, leaving 13 bases unmatched.

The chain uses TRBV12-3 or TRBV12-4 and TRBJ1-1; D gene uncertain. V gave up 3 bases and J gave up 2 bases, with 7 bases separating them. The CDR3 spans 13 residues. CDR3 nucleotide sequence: TGTGCCAGCAGTTTTGGAGGAAACACTGAAGCTTTCTTT. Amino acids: CASSFGGNTEAFF.

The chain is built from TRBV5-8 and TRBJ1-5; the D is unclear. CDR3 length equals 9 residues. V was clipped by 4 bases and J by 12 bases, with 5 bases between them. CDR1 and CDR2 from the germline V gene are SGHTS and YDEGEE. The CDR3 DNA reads TGTGCCAGCAGCCCCGGCCAGCATTTT. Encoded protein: CASSPGQHF.

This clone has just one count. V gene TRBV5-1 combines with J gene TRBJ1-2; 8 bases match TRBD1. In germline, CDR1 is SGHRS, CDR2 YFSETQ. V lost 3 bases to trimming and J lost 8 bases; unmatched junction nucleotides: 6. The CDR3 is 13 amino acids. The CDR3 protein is CASSSGQEGGYTF. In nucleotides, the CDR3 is TGCGCCAGCAGCTCGGGACAGGAGGGAGGCTACACCTTC.

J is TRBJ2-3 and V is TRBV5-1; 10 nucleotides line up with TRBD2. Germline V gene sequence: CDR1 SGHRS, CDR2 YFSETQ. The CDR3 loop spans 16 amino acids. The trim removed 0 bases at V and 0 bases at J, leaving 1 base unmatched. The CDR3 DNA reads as TGCGCCAGCAGCTTGGTACTAGCGGGAAGCACAGATACGCAGTATTTT. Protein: CASSLVLAGSTDTQYF.

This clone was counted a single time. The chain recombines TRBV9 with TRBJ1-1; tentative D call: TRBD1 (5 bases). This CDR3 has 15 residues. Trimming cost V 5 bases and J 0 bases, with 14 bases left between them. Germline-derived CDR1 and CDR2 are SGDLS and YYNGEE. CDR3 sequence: CASSWGGGMNTEAFF. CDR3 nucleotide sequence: TGTGCCAGCAGTTGGGGGGGTGGCATGAACACTGAAGCTTTCTTT.

CDR3 nucleotide sequence: TGTGCCAGCAGTTACCAGTGGGTTGCGGGGGGATCCTTGGCTTTCTTT. Residues: CASSYQWVAGGSLAFF. J is TRBJ1-1 and V is TRBV6-2 or TRBV6-3; possibly TRBD1 for D (5 bases). This CDR3 is built from 16 residues. V was shortened by 2 bases and J by 11 bases, with 24 bases between the two germline ends. Germline V gives CDR1 MNHEY, CDR2 SVGEGT.

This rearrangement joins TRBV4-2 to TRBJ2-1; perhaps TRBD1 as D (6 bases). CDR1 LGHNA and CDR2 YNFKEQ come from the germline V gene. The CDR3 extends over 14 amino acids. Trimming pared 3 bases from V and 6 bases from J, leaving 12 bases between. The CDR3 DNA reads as TGTGCCAGCAGCCAGGCTGGACAGTCCAATGAGCAGTTCTTC. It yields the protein CASSQAGQSNEQFF.

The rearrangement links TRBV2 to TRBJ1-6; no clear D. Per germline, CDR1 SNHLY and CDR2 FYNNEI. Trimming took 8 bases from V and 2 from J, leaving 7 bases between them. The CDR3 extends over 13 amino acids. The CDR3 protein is CASAQTYNSPLHF. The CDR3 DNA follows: TGTGCCAGCGCACAGACCTATAATTCACCCCTCCACTTT.

CDR3 region: CSARDYRGTDTQYF. CDR3 in DNA: TGCAGTGCTCGTGACTACCGGGGAACAGATACGCAGTATTTT. The rearrangement uses TRBV20-1 and TRBJ2-3; D might be TRBD2 (5 bases). This CDR3 has 14 amino acids. CDR1 DFQATT and CDR2 SNEGSKA come from the germline V gene (reference sequence). Trimming removed 5 bases at V and 3 bases at J, with 15 bases between.

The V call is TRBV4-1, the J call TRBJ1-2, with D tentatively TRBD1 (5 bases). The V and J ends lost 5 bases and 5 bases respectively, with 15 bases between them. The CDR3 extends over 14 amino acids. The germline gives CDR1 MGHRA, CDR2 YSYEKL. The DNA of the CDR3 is TGCGCCAGCAGCGAAAATTCCGGGACTTATGGCTACACCTTC. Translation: CASSENSGTYGYTF.

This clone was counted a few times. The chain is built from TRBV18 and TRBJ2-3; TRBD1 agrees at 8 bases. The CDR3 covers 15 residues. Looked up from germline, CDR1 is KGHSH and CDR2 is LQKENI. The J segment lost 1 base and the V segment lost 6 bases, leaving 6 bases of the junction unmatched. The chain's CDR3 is CASSLSGGRTDTQYF. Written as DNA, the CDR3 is TGTGCCAGCTCCCTTTCAGGGGGCCGCACAGATACGCAGTATTTT.

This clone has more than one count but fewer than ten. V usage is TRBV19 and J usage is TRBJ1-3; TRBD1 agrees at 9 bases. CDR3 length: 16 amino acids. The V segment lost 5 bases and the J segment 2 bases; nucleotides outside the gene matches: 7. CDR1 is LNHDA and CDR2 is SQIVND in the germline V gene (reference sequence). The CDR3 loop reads CASSPGQGYTGNTIYF. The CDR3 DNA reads TGTGCCAGTAGTCCGGGACAGGGTTATACTGGAAACACCATATATTTT.